A single sample gave rise to the 4 T cell receptor beta chains below, sequenced in a study of T cells in Graves' hyperthyroidism and ophthalmopathy (dated by TCRdb to between 2018 and 2021). The library relied on multiplex PCR. The instrument was an Illumina HiSeq 2000. The TCR beta CDR3 regions were amplified from the RNA transcripts. The first round of RT-PCR for the TCR CDR3 was performed with the HTBI primer set and the Qiagen OneStep RT-PCR kit. TCRdb cleaned the public reads at Q25 with fastp, built clones with MiXCR and kept in-frame beta chains. Entries are consolidated by CDR3 protein sequence, retaining the most common genes and DNA. The sample data list hundreds of thousands of distinct CDR3 sequences, and 35% to 45% of these were observed just once. Around 10% of the sample lies in the top ten. Specimen: blood. The receptors derive from a young man with Graves' hyperthyroidism.

This clonotype appeared a few times. The V gene is TRBV9, the J gene TRBJ2-5; a weak D match, TRBD2 (6 bases). The CDR3 totals 17 residues. V was clipped by 4 bases and J by 5 bases, with 24 bases between them. CDR1 SGDLS and CDR2 YYNGEE come from the germline V gene. The CDR3 loop is CASSQEETGAEVETQYF. CDR3 DNA: TGTGCCAGCAGCCAAGAAGAAACGGGAGCGGAAGTTGAGACCCAGTACTTC.

The rearrangement joins TRBV13 to TRBJ1-2; 8 bases fit TRBD1. This CDR3 is 14 amino acids long. Trimming took 7 bases from V and 8 from J; bases not matched to a gene: 12. In germline, CDR1 is PRHDT, CDR2 FYEKMQ (reference sequence). The CDR3 loop is CASIKTGAIEGYTF. CDR3 nucleotides: TGTGCCAGCATTAAGACAGGGGCAATCGAAGGCTACACCTTC.

V and J are TRBV14 and TRBJ2-2; D might be TRBD1 (6 bases). Per germline, CDR1 SGHDN and CDR2 FVKESK. The V and J ends lost 1 base and 4 bases respectively, with 13 bases between them. The CDR3 has 16 amino acids. The CDR3 spells CASSQGQGPITGELFF. Written as DNA, the CDR3 is TGTGCCAGCAGCCAAGGTCAGGGGCCAATCACCGGGGAGCTGTTTTTT.

V usage is TRBV5-4 and J usage is TRBJ2-2; 8 positions agree with TRBD2. Germline lookup yields CDR1 SGHNT and CDR2 YYREEE (reference sequence). The CDR3 runs to 16 residues. Germline trimming cut 4 bases from V and 5 bases from J; bases unmatched to any gene: 10. Written as DNA, the CDR3 is TGTGCCAGCAGCGGTCCGGACGGGAGGGAAACCGGGGAGCTGTTTTTT. The encoded protein is CASSGPDGRETGELFF.